Listed below are T cell receptor beta chains from one sample, sequenced in a study of breast tumors, draining lymph nodes, adjacent tissues. Each CDR3 protein is one row after TCRdb ran MiXCR on the multiplex PCR reads. The table records 200,000 to 300,000 distinct CDR3 sequences, 30% of them present only once. The sample comprised axillary lymph node tissue. Receptors were obtained from a female donor with breast cancer. Some clones in this sample may be carry-over from other donors' samples. Each CDR3 is given with its conserved first and last residue. D genes are given only for firm matches. Clone size is stated in some rows and not others, as once, few, many or a class when expanded.

d_gene: -; j_gene: TRBJ2-5; v_gene: TRBV12-3/TRBV12-4; abundance: many; CDR3aa: CASGRVGGETQYF; CDR3nt: TGTGCCAGCGGTCGGGTAGGGGGAGAGACCCAGTACTTC
d_gene: TRBD2; j_gene: TRBJ2-1; v_gene: TRBV3-1; abundance: -; CDR3aa: CASSQDPGTSLIHEQFF; CDR3nt: TGTGCCAGCAGCCAAGACCCCGGGACTAGTTTGATCCATGAGCAGTTCTTC
d_gene: -; j_gene: TRBJ2-1; v_gene: TRBV6-1; abundance: -; CDR3aa: CASSRRNYNEQFF; CDR3nt: TGCGCCAGCAGTCGGCGCAACTACAACGAGCAGTTCTTC
d_gene: -; j_gene: TRBJ2-5; v_gene: TRBV7-9; abundance: -; CDR3aa: CASSLGGRDQETQYF; CDR3nt: TGTGCCAGCAGCTTAGGGGGCCGTGACCAAGAGACCCAGTACTTC
d_gene: -; j_gene: TRBJ1-2; v_gene: TRBV5-5; abundance: many; CDR3aa: CASSFGGRGGYTF; CDR3nt: TGTGCCAGCAGCTTTGGAGGGCGTGGTGGCTACACCTTC
d_gene: TRBD1; j_gene: TRBJ2-3; v_gene: TRBV9; abundance: few; CDR3aa: CASARTGSTDTQYF; CDR3nt: TGTGCCAGCGCACGGACAGGATCCACAGATACGCAGTATTTT
d_gene: -; j_gene: TRBJ2-2; v_gene: TRBV14; abundance: -; CDR3aa: CASSQDVGWRNTGELSW; CDR3nt: TGTGCCAGCAGCCAAGATGTAGGATGGCGGAACACCGGGGAGCTGTCTTGG
d_gene: -; j_gene: TRBJ1-3; v_gene: TRBV4-1; abundance: many; CDR3aa: CASSLSESRAGNTIYF; CDR3nt: TGCGCCAGCAGCCTTAGCGAAAGCAGGGCCGGAAACACCATATATTTT
d_gene: -; j_gene: TRBJ1-3; v_gene: TRBV6-5; abundance: -; CDR3aa: CASSHPTLWGAYGNTIYF; CDR3nt: TGTGCCAGCAGTCACCCGACACTTTGGGGGGCTTATGGAAACACCATATATTTT
d_gene: TRBD1; j_gene: TRBJ1-3; v_gene: TRBV10-3; abundance: -; CDR3aa: CAIRDKQGVSSAGNTIYF; CDR3nt: TGTGCCATCAGGGACAAACAGGGGGTATCCTCTGCTGGAAACACCATATATTTT
d_gene: -; j_gene: TRBJ1-5; v_gene: TRBV19; abundance: many; CDR3aa: CASSIVLGSNQPQHF; CDR3nt: TGTGCCAGTAGTATTGTTCTGGGCAGCAATCAGCCCCAGCATTTT
d_gene: -; j_gene: TRBJ2-7; v_gene: TRBV5-6; abundance: many; CDR3aa: CASSLSDEQYF; CDR3nt: TGTGCCAGCAGCTTGTCGGACGAGCAGTACTTC
d_gene: -; j_gene: TRBJ2-1; v_gene: TRBV2; abundance: -; CDR3aa: CASSDLGGAGGYNEQFF; CDR3nt: TGTGCCAGCAGTGATTTGGGGGGCGCGGGCGGCTACAATGAGCAGTTCTTC
d_gene: -; j_gene: TRBJ1-1; v_gene: TRBV12-3/TRBV12-4; abundance: -; CDR3aa: CASRPPGLRVTEAFF; CDR3nt: TGTGCCAGCAGACCTCCGGGACTTAGGGTCACTGAAGCTTTCTTT
d_gene: TRBD2; j_gene: TRBJ2-3; v_gene: TRBV12-3/TRBV12-4; abundance: many; CDR3aa: CASTLGGLAGTDTQYF; CDR3nt: TGTGCCAGCACCCTGGGTGGGCTAGCGGGCACAGATACGCAGTATTTT
d_gene: -; j_gene: TRBJ1-2; v_gene: TRBV19; abundance: -; CDR3aa: CASNPRAREYGYTF; CDR3nt: TGTGCCAGTAACCCCAGAGCCAGGGAATATGGCTACACCTTC
d_gene: -; j_gene: TRBJ2-1; v_gene: TRBV6-6; abundance: few; CDR3aa: CASSPEDGRSGREQFF; CDR3nt: TGTGCCAGCAGTCCCGAAGACGGGAGATCGGGTAGGGAGCAGTTCTTC
d_gene: TRBD2; j_gene: TRBJ2-3; v_gene: TRBV3-1; abundance: few; CDR3aa: CASSQPGLAAKATQYF; CDR3nt: TGTGCCAGCAGCCAACCGGGACTAGCTGCTAAAGCTACGCAGTATTTT
d_gene: TRBD1; j_gene: TRBJ2-3; v_gene: TRBV28; abundance: few; CDR3aa: CAPPGQHTDTQYF; CDR3nt: TGTGCCCCGCCGGGACAGCACACAGATACGCAGTATTTT
d_gene: -; j_gene: TRBJ1-2; v_gene: TRBV18; abundance: -; CDR3aa: CASSPDTESYGYTF; CDR3nt: TGTGCCAGCTCACCGGACACGGAGTCCTATGGCTACACCTTC
d_gene: -; j_gene: TRBJ1-1; v_gene: TRBV11-1; abundance: -; CDR3aa: CASSFGGEAFF; CDR3nt: TGTGCCAGCAGCTTTGGGGGAGAAGCTTTCTTT
d_gene: -; j_gene: TRBJ1-2; v_gene: TRBV11-2; abundance: many; CDR3aa: CASSLGPGGYTF; CDR3nt: TGTGCCAGCAGCTTAGGCCCAGGGGGCTACACCTTC